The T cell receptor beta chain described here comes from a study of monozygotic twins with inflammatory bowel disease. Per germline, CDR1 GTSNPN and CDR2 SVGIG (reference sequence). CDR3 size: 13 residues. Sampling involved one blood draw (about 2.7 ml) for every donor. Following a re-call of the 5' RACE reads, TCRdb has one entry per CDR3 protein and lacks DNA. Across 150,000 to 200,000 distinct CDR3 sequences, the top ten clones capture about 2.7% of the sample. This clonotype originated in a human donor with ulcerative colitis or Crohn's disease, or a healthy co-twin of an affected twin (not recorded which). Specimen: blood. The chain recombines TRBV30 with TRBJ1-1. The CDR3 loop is CAWTTRTNTEAFF.